This T cell receptor (beta chain) came from a study of T-cell reconstitution after alpha-beta-depleted transplantation in children. Unique molecular identifiers tagged the TCRbeta library. TCRdb re-called the PCR reads through MiXCR, storing one row per CDR3 protein. The sample records 200,000 to 250,000 distinct CDR3 sequences, around 11% being singletons. V lost 3 bases, J lost 4 bases, and 18 bases lay in between. The CDR3 sequence is 16 residues long. Germline loops: CDR1 LGHNA, CDR2 YNFKEQ. This clonotype was seen many times. The origin of this receptor is a human donor who donated a stem cell graft to a child with acute lymphoblastic leukemia. The sample was PBMCs from the stem cell graft donor, taken from the stem cell graft. The V gene is TRBV4-2, the J gene TRBJ1-1; D gene unclear. The CDR3 sequence is CASSQVGSPFGTEAFF. CDR3 nucleotides: TGTGCCAGCAGCCAGGTGGGGTCGCCCTTCGGCACTGAAGCTTTCTTT.